This TCR beta chain was recorded in a study of post-analysis software for immune sequencing data. Across the whole study: Disease courses included relapsing-remitting, secondary progressive and progressive-relapsing multiple sclerosis. Study observations and caveats: Samples made in the same batch grouped tightly together by F measure. Five TRBV segments, including TRBV5-6, TRBV5-1 and TRBV20-1, were more frequent in patients than controls. Controls showed significantly higher normalized Chao1 diversity than did multiple sclerosis patients.

Concerning this clonotype itself: Its antigen remains unknown. At one end the junction does not follow the germline gene, possibly because of a read error.

Researchers reported that TCR beta cDNA libraries carried unique molecular identifiers. Using its own MiXCR run on the PCR reads, TCRdb lists one record per CDR3 protein. Of hundreds of thousands of distinct CDR3 sequences in the sample, approximately 59% are singletons; the top ten hold around 11%. The CDR3 has 13 amino acids. CDR1 is DFQATT, CDR2 SNEGSKA, per germline (reference sequence). The chain joins TRBV20-1 to TRBJ1-5; D remains ambiguous. The receptor was derived from a girl aged 2-10 years with multiple sclerosis. Material: blood. The CDR3 DNA reads as TGCAGTGCGGGATCGTCTAACAATCAGGCCCAGCATTTT. It is translated as CSAGSSNNQAQHF.